This T cell receptor beta chain stems from a study of B cell selection in AIRE deficiency (dated by TCRdb to between 2018 and 2020). For context, the study as a whole: TCRbeta repertoires of sorted blood CD4+ conventional T cells and regulatory T cells were compared between AIRE-deficient patients and healthy controls. The TCR-sequenced cohort comprised roughly 5 AIRE-deficient APECED patients and roughly 5 healthy control donors.

The immunoSEQ platform was used to sequence the TCRbeta chains. Processing in the source paper ran as follows. When conventional T cell repertoires were pooled, about 100,000 distinct in-frame TCRbeta sequences were obtained from patients and approximately 1.5x10^5 from healthy donors. Treg TCRbeta sequences shared by two or more individuals were defined as public, and these public Treg TCRbeta sequences were subsequently searched for in Tconv repertoires. Differences between groups were assessed by Mann-Whitney U tests with Bonferroni-Dunn correction in GraphPad Prism 7.03. Imported from immuneACCESS, the table was reduced by TCRdb to in-frame sequences with V and J called. These copies leave out some clones; in studies compared against another copy, an unresolved V gene accounts for under half, and the cause of the remainder is not known. The D gene and trimming were derived from the DNA, and the V and J assignments and clone size from that table. Counted in this sample were some 25,000 clones; approximately 97% of them appeared once. The ten largest account for 0.2% to 0.25% of the sample.

Findings and caveats that apply to the study as a whole: Among some 3,500 shared Treg TCRbeta sequences, less than 40% were shared exclusively among healthy donors and roughly 10% exclusively among patients, which suggests that Treg selection is less efficient in the absence of AIRE. Approximately 29% of the Treg TCRbeta sequences shared among healthy donors were detected in patient Tconv cells, suggesting that Treg-biased clones are diverted into the Tconv compartment. In terms of TCRBV gene usage, CDR3 length and TCR diversity, Tconv and Treg cells from AIRE-deficient patients looked similar to Tconv and Treg cells from healthy donors. Shared Treg sequences had shorter CDR3s, which reflects a bias toward rearrangements containing few non-templated nucleotide insertions. Only TCRbeta chains were sequenced, and roughly 40% of shared healthy-donor Treg sequences were also present in healthy Tconv cells, possibly due to differing TCRalpha chains.

CD4+CD127+ cells were sorted as the conventional CD4 T cell population. APECED syndrome was present in the AIRE-deficient patients. Sorting of Tconv and Treg cells intended for TCRbeta sequencing was performed on a FACSAria flow cytometer. Sorted cells were collected in 5-ml round-bottom polystyrene tubes, and dry cell pellets were stored frozen at -80 degrees C prior to sequencing. V is pared back by 6 bases and J by 4 bases, with 12 bases lying between the germline termini. Via the germline V gene, CDR1 is MDHEN and CDR2 SYDVKM. The CDR3 numbers 13 residues from cysteine through phenylalanine. Just the 39-base CDR3 DNA is kept, in frame starting at base 1. About this clone: The target of this receptor is not known. The record has no base qualities; no much larger clone is one base away.

This receptor chain uses TRBV28 and TRBJ1-1; no confident D gene assignment can be made. The source is a human donor with AIRE deficiency. Specimen: conventional CD4+ T cells sorted from PBMCs. The nucleotide sequence is given as TGTGCCAGCAGGTCTACAGCATTCACTGAAGCTTTCTTT. It translates to CASRSTAFTEAFF.